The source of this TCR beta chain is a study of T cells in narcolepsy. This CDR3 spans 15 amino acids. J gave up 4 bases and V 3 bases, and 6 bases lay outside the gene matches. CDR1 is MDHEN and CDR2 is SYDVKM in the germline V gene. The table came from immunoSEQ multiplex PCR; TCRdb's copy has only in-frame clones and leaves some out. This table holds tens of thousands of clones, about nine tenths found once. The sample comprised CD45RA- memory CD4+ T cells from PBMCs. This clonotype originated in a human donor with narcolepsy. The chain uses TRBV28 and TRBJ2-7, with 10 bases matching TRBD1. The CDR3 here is CASSFRQGARYEQYF. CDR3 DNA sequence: TGTGCCAGCAGTTTTCGACAGGGGGCGCGTTACGAGCAGTACTTC.